This T cell receptor beta chain was sequenced for a study of shared clonotypes between healthy human individuals. The CDR3 loop spans 14 amino acids. Germline CDR1 reads SGHRS; CDR2 reads YFSETQ. With 0 bases removed from V and 0 bases from J, the gap between germline ends came to 6 bases. This clone was recorded a few times. Its antigen remains unidentified. The sample holds other DNA sequences that translate to the same CDR3. General study findings and limits: Naive CD4 clonotypes overlapped across a handful of donors at roughly 5%. Clonotypes shared by all four donors outscored non-shared clonotypes in generation probability.

Samples underwent the assay at deep level. Measured with immunoSEQ multiplex PCR; TCRdb has only the in-frame clones, and not every one. In the table there are 2 million to 3 million clones, over 85% of which are singletons. V is TRBV5-1 and J is TRBJ1-1; D call uncertain. The TCR sequence derives from a man aged 18 to 29 in good health. Some clones in this sample may be carry-over from other donors' samples. Sequences were obtained from naive CD4+ T cells from PBMCs. Subset indicated: CD45RA+ positively selected. The CDR3 loop reads CASSLAGMNTEAFF. Written as DNA, the CDR3 is TGCGCCAGCAGCTTGGCTGGGATGAACACTGAAGCTTTCTTT.